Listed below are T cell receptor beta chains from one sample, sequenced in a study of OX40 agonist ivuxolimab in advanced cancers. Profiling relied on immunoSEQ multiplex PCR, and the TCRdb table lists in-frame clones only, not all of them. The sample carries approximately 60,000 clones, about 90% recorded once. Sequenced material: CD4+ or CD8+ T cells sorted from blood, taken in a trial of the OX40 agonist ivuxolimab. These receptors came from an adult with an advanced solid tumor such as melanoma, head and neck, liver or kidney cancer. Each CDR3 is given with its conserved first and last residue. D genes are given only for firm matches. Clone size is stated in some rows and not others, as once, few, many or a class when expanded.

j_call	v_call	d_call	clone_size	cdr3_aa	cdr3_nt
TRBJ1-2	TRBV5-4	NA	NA	CASSSFQGGGYTF	TGTGCCAGCAGCTCATTTCAGGGAGGTGGCTACACCTTC
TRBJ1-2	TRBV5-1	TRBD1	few	CASSNGQGYGYTF	TGCGCCAGCAGCAATGGACAGGGCTACGGCTACACCTTC
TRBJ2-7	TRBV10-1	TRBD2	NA	CASSPLAGEVQYF	TGCGCCAGCAGCCCGCTAGCGGGAGAAGTGCAGTACTTC
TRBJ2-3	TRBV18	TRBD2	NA	CASSPLPSGSTADTQYF	TGTGCCAGCTCACCCCTGCCGAGCGGGAGTACGGCAGATACGCAGTATTTT
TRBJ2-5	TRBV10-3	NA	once	CAIGGQEETQYF	TGTGCCATCGGAGGACAAGAAGAGACCCAGTACTTC
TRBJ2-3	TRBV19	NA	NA	CASSSGPGPDTQYF	TGTGCCAGTAGTTCAGGCCCCGGACCAGATACGCAGTATTTT
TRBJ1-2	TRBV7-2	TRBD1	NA	CASSPRTGANYGYTF	TGTGCCAGCAGCCCGAGGACAGGGGCTAACTATGGCTACACCTTC
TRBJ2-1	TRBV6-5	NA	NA	CASSPQHYLYNEQFF	TGTGCCAGCAGCCCCCAGCATTATCTGTACAATGAGCAGTTCTTC
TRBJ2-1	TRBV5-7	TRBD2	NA	CASSLASGLARVGNEQFF	TGTGCCAGCAGCTTGGCTTCGGGACTAGCACGAGTAGGCAATGAGCAGTTCTTC
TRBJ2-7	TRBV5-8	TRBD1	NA	CASSFRDRGTYEQYF	TGTGCCAGCAGCTTCCGGGACAGGGGAACCTACGAGCAGTACTTC
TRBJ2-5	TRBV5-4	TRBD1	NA	CASSRQGSSETQYF	TGTGCCAGCAGCCGACAGGGTTCTAGCGAGACCCAGTACTTC
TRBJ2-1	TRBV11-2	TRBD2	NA	CASRRAGVYNEQFF	TGTGCCAGCAGGAGAGCGGGAGTCTACAATGAGCAGTTCTTC
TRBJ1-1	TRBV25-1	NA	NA	CASSGTVNTEAFF	TGTGCCAGCAGTGGTACAGTGAACACTGAAGCTTTCTTT
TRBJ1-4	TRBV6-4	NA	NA	CASSATGTSGEKLFF	TGTGCCAGCAGTGCCACGGGGACTTCTGGTGAAAAACTGTTTTTT
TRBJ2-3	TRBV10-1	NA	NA	CASSDTAGDTQYF	TGCGCCAGCAGTGATACGGCTGGGGATACGCAGTATTTT
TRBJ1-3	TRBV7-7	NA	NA	CASSPGAASSGNTIYF	TGTGCTAGCAGCCCGGGGGCGGCTTCCTCTGGAAACACCATATATTTT
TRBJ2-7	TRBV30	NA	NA	CAWSEGLGTKYEQYF	TGTGCCTGGAGCGAAGGCCTCGGGACAAAGTACGAGCAGTACTTC
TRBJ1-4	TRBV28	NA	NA	CASSTGTFGEKLFF	TGTGCCAGCAGCACTGGGACCTTTGGGGAAAAACTGTTTTTT
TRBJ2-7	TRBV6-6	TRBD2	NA	CASSYSSGSPSYEQYF	TGTGCCAGCAGTTACTCTAGCGGGAGTCCCTCCTACGAGCAGTACTTC
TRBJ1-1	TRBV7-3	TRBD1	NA	CASSFGQGNTEAFF	TGTGCCAGCAGCTTCGGACAGGGTAACACTGAAGCTTTCTTT
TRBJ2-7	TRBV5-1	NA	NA	CASSFDSGSTYEQYF	TGCGCCAGCAGCTTTGACAGTGGGTCAACCTACGAGCAGTACTTC
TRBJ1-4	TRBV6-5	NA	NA	CASRRGATNEKLFF	TGTGCCAGCAGACGGGGGGCAACTAATGAAAAACTGTTTTTT
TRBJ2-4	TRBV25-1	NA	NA	CASSPQGKGKNIQYF	TGTGCCAGCAGCCCCCAGGGGAAGGGCAAAAACATTCAGTACTTC
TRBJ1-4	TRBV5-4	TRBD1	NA	CASSPGGTTNEKLFF	TGTGCCAGCAGCCCAGGGGGCACAACTAATGAAAAACTGTTTTTT
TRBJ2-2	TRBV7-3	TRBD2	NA	CASSSRLAAGELFF	TGTGCCAGCAGCTCCAGACTAGCCGCCGGGGAGCTGTTTTTT
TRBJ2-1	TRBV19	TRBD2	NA	CANSTTSGYNEQFF	TGTGCCAATAGTACGACTAGCGGTTACAATGAGCAGTTCTTC
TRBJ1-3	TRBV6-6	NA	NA	CASSSYSGNTIYF	TGTGCCAGCAGTTCCTACAGCGGAAACACCATATATTTT
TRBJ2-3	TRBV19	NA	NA	CASSTTDTQYF	TGTGCCAGTTCCACCACAGATACGCAGTATTTT
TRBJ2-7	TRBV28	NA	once	CASSLWGEAYEQYF	TGTGCCAGCAGTTTGTGGGGGGAAGCCTACGAGCAGTACTTC
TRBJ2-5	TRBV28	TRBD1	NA	CASSSTGVETQYF	TGTGCCAGCAGTTCGACAGGGGTCGAGACCCAGTACTTC
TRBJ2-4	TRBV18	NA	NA	CASSPPNSKNIQYF	TGTGCCAGCTCACCACCCAATTCCAAAAACATTCAGTACTTC
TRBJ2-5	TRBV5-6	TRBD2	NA	CASSFRTSGKSRTQYF	TGTGCCAGCAGCTTTAGGACTAGCGGGAAATCGAGGACCCAGTACTTC
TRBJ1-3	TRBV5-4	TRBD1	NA	CASSQDRVSGNTIYF	TGTGCCAGCAGCCAAGACAGGGTCTCTGGAAACACCATATATTTT
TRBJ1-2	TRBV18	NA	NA	CARWGLTTVINYGYTF	TGTGCCAGGTGGGGGCTTACTACCGTTATTAACTATGGCTACACCTTC
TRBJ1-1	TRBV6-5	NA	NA	CASSPPGGAFF	TGTGCCAGCAGCCCTCCGGGGGGAGCTTTCTTT
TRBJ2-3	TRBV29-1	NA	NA	CSVRTGTLTDTQYF	TGCAGCGTTAGAACCGGGACATTAACAGATACGCAGTATTTT
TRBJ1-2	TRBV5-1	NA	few	CASSSDGRYGYTF	TGCGCCAGCAGCTCCGACGGACGCTATGGCTACACCTTC
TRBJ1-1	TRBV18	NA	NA	CASSQGTSNTEAFF	TGTGCCAGCTCACAAGGGACATCGAACACTGAAGCTTTCTTT